This T cell receptor beta chain was recorded in a study of identical twins. Study outcomes and limitations: Shared out-of-frame alpha sequences (those common to twins) showed excess low generation probability. Carriage of fewer insertions was seen in abundant cord blood beta clonotypes, whereas memory repertoires showed none.

Per the germline V gene, CDR1 is SGHDT and CDR2 is YYEEEE. This CDR3 is built from 15 residues. Trimming left V 1 base short and J 1 base short, with 11 bases between. Template switching, a step in the protocol, added a universal primer site, and cDNA carried unique molecular identifiers. MiXCR, run by TCRdb on the 5' RACE reads, gives a single entry per CDR3 protein. The sample has about 460,000 distinct CDR3 sequences, more than 13% seen once; the top ten hold 0.4% to 0.55%. This clonotype was detected only a few times. Its target is not known. These data were likewise used in another study, on yellow fever vaccine responses in identical twins.

Sequences were obtained from CD4+ T cells sorted from blood. This chain links TRBV5-6 with TRBJ1-1; no reliable D call. The sequence was collected from a young woman in good health. The CDR3 coding sequence is TGTGCCAGCAGCTTGTTGACAATAAGGAACACTGAAGCTTTCTTT. The encoded protein is CASSLLTIRNTEAFF.